This T cell receptor beta chain was observed in a study of shared clonotypes between healthy human individuals. For the study at large: Per donor, CD8 memory used one plate, CD8 naive used two, CD4 memory used three and CD4 naive used three.

Germline V CDR1 and CDR2: SGHNT, YENEEA. V gave up 4 bases and J gave up 4 bases; unmatched junction bases: 12. This CDR3 contains 16 residues. Assay runs were performed at deep level. Every subset had its genomic DNA shared out evenly among several immunoSEQ plates. The repertoire was sequenced with immunoSEQ multiplex PCR; TCRdb's copy has only in-frame clones and lacks some. The data show a few million clones, roughly 95% seen once. Input material: naive CD4+ T cells sorted from blood. Subset indicated: CD45RA+ positively selected. The origin of this receptor is a young man in good health. The V call is TRBV11-3, the J call TRBJ2-5; 7 bases match TRBD2. CDR3 in DNA: TGTGCCAGCAGCTGGGGAGCTAGCGGCGGTGCAGAGACCCAGTACTTC. Amino acids: CASSWGASGGAETQYF.